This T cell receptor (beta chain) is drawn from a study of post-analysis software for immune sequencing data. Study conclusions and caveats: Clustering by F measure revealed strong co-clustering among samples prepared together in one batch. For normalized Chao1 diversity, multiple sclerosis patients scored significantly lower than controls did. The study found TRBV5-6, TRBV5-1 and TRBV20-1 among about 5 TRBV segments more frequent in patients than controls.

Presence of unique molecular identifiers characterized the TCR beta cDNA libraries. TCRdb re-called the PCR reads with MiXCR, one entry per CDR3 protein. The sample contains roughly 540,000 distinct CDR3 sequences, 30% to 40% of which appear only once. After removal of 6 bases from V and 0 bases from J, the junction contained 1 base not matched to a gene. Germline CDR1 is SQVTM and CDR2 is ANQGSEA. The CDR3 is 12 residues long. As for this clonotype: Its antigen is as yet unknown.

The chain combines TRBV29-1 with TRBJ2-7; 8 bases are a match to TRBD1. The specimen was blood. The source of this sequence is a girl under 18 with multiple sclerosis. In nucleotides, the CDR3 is TGCAGCGTGGGACAGGACTCCTACGAGCAGTACTTC. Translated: CSVGQDSYEQYF.